This TCR beta chain is from a study of blood T cell repertoires in COVID-19 (dated by TCRdb to 2018 to 2021). Background on the whole study: Samples from collaborators originated in the United States, Italy and Spain and spanned both the acute and convalescent phases of COVID-19. Samples came from the ongoing ImmuneRACE study (first 160 participants) plus 1,254 subjects from 6 global collaborators. Where available, HLA class I and class II types were obtained from metadata supplied by the sample provider rather than from assay-based typing. Nearly every sample came with metadata listing a de-identified subject ID, COVID-19 status, age in years and sex. The repertoires were released in a freely available public database intended as a resource for research on the immune response to SARS-CoV-2. The material from the prospective study consisted of cDNA or gDNA derived from T cells, B-cell-depleted T cells, or PBMCs. The dataset comprised deeply sampled blood TCRbeta repertoires from subjects exposed to, actively infected with, or recovered from COVID-19. The research as a whole found: How much clinical and demographic metadata was included differed by source and by participant, and the metadata was provided uncurated.

In the germline V gene, CDR1 corresponds to SGHAT and CDR2 to FQNNGV. Counted from cysteine to phenylalanine, this CDR3 has 15 amino acids. Only CDR3 DNA remains: 45 bases, in frame from the first base. V is cut back by 5 bases and J by 2 bases, with 8 bases in the junction unmatched. A note on this clone: There is no known antigen for this receptor. It has no much larger one-base neighbor in the sample; base qualities were not kept.

The collaborating institutions used their own protocols to collect whole blood in K2EDTA tubes. For TCRbeta analysis, collaborators shipped samples in one of three forms: frozen whole blood, isolated PBMCs, or DNA extracted from either of those sample types. The immunoSEQ Assay, a bias-controlled multiplex PCR, was used to amplify TCRbeta CDR3 regions from genomic DNA. Under the source paper's analysis protocol: Within the assay, amplification of reference gene primers was used to estimate how many nucleated cells each sample contained. Sequence reads were collapsed and filtered to measure the absolute abundance of every unique TCRbeta CDR3 rearrangement. For each sample, productive Simpson clonality was calculated as the square root of Simpson's diversity index across productive rearrangements. TCRdb's version of the immuneACCESS table is confined to in-frame rearrangements and falls short of the full clone set. An unresolved V gene accounts for under half of the shortfall where checked; the remainder is of unknown origin. Clonal size and the V and J genes are those of that table, whereas D and trimming came from the DNA. Present in this sample are roughly 150,000 clones, around 89% of which were seen just once. Jointly, the top ten make up 15% of the sample.

The sequence was obtained from a woman in her thirties or forties with acute or convalescent COVID-19. The specimen sequenced was peripheral blood. Recombination connected TRBV11-2 to TRBJ2-5; 7 middle bases align to TRBD1. In nucleotide form, the sequence is TGTGCCAGCAGCACACGACAGGGCTTACAAGAGACCCAGTACTTC. Its protein product is CASSTRQGLQETQYF.